Below are 2 T cell receptor beta chains sequenced from a single sample in a study of blood T cell repertoires in COVID-19. Data came from immunoSEQ multiplex PCR; TCRdb stores just in-frame clones and leaves some out. Of about 90,000 clones in the sample, 70% to 90% were seen once. Material for sequencing was peripheral blood. The receptors originated from a man in his 60s with acute or convalescent COVID-19.

The chain couples TRBV19 to TRBJ2-5; TRBD2 matches 7 bases. The V gene end was trimmed by 5 bases and the J gene end by 1 base; junction bases not matched to a gene: 13. This CDR3 contains 17 residues. Germline V gives CDR1 LNHDA, CDR2 SQIVND (reference sequence). The chain's CDR3 is CASSPQMRLAGQETQYF. The CDR3 DNA follows: TGTGCCAGTAGTCCCCAAATGCGACTAGCTGGCCAAGAGACCCAGTACTTC.

The J gene is TRBJ1-3, the V gene TRBV5-1; D unresolved. The CDR3 is 16 residues long. Trimming pared 0 bases from V and 1 base from J, leaving 11 bases between. Germline V gene sequence: CDR1 SGHRS, CDR2 YFSETQ. The CDR3 reads CASSLGVSGSGNTIYF. Written as DNA, the CDR3 is TGCGCCAGCAGCTTGGGGGTATCGGGGTCTGGAAACACCATATATTTT.